Here is one T cell receptor beta chain with its context. The data stem from a study of cytomegalovirus exposure and HLA in healthy donors. About the research overall: Tens of millions of unique TCRs, all from HLA-typed donors, were included in an early release of the data.

The germline V and J ends were trimmed by 3 bases and 8 bases, with 18 bases remaining between them. The CDR3 totals 15 residues. CDR1 is SGHRS and CDR2 is YFSETQ in the germline V gene. 60 Vbeta and 13 Jbeta primers were used in PCR. Method: immunoSEQ multiplex PCR; TCRdb's copy keeps in-frame clones and lacks some. The data show some 150,000 clones, with 70% to 90% seen just once and approximately 2.5% held by the top ten. Donors likely had unrecorded immune exposures despite being nominally healthy when sampled. The source of this sequence is a woman between 18 and 29 years old in good health and CMV-seronegative. The rearrangement links TRBV5-1 to TRBJ2-1; possibly TRBD2 for D (7 bases). The source material was PBMCs. The CDR3 spells CASSSEGGLGDEQFF. The CDR3 nucleotides are TGCGCCAGCAGCTCGGAGGGGGGGCTAGGAGATGAGCAGTTCTTC.